The entry that follows covers one T cell receptor beta chain sequence. Its antigen is currently not known. No clone much larger than this one lies a single base away; base qualities are absent. The CDR3 runs 16 residues from the cysteine to the phenylalanine. CDR3 DNA is the only sequence kept; it has 48 bases, read in frame from the first base. V trim: 4 bases; J trim: 5 bases; unmatched bases: 13. The germline V gene encodes CDR1 MGHRA and CDR2 YSYEKL. This entry is derived from a study of Ad26.COV2.S vaccination and SARS-CoV-2 variants (dated by TCRdb to the early 2020s). Regarding the study in general: Donors in the vaccine arm were drawn from COV1001, a phase I-IIa trial of Ad26.COV2.S in healthy adults that was multicentre, randomized, double-blind and placebo-controlled. Trial participants were randomized into five groups of five, in which low-dose or high-dose Ad26.COV2.S was given once or twice, or placebo was given on both occasions. Ad26.COV2.S was administered intramuscularly at 5 x 10^10 or 1 x 10^11 viral particles, either as a single shot or as two shots given 56 days apart. A total of roughly 32 samples were included in the TCR-sequenced set, comprising roughly 20 Ad26.COV2.S vaccine recipients, 5 placebo recipients and 8 SARS-CoV-2 convalescent individuals. The specificity and breadth of SARS-CoV-2-reactive T cell receptors after Ad26.COV2.S vaccination were assessed by TCRbeta repertoire sequencing. Investigators remained blinded to trial group allocation during experiments and outcome assessment. What the study reported, not specific to this receptor: After vaccination, spike-specific CD8+ and CD4+ T cell responses were reported to show substantial breadth. Non-spike TCR breadth was comparable between vaccine and placebo recipients, consistent with the vaccine containing only spike. The authors noted that the TCR breadth and depth analyses may have underestimated total T cell responses. The study lacked the statistical power to compare responses across vaccine doses or regimens. Ad26.COV2.S recipients had higher spike-specific TCR breadth than placebo recipients (P = 0.0014).

The immunoSEQ Assay was the method used to sequence TCRbeta CDR3 regions. After extraction, genomic DNA underwent amplification by bias-controlled multiplex PCR, followed by high-throughput sequencing. Regarding the original processing steps: Collapsing and filtering of sequences were performed to quantify the absolute abundance of each unique TCRbeta CDR3 region. T cell fraction was estimated by normalization of TCRbeta template counts to usable DNA, with usable DNA being measured through amplification of reference genes present in all nucleated cells. Repertoire TCRs were annotated as SARS-CoV-2-specific when V gene, CDR3 amino acid sequence and J gene were exactly matched to a known reactive TCR set. MIRA supplied the reference SARS-CoV-2 TCR set, which was filtered for enrichment in COVID-19-positive ImmuneCODE repertoires so that public or cross-reactive TCRs were removed. Drawing on the MIRA antigens, annotated TCRs were analysed further at the level of specific ORF or position within ORF. Breadth was defined as annotated unique rearrangements over total unique productive rearrangements; depth was the summed frequency of those rearrangements. Group comparisons of TCR breadth used two-sided Wilcoxon rank-sum tests. TCRdb's version of the immuneACCESS table is confined to in-frame rearrangements and falls short of the full clone set. An unresolved V gene accounts for under half of the shortfall where checked; the remainder is of unknown origin. V and J calls and clone size are as listed in that table; D and trimming were resolved from the DNA. The sample profile shows a few hundred thousand clones; roughly 90% of them were found once. The ten largest make up about 5.4% of the sample.

Interpreted using the paper, the treatment or condition label stands for: roughly 18 received Ad26.COV2.S at low or high dose, single or two shots; 5 received placebo; per-sample allocation not given. For vaccine and placebo recipients, repertoires were sequenced using samples collected on day 63 after the first injection. Cohort 1b enrolled about two dozen adults aged 18-55 years at a single site in Boston, USA, between 29 July and 7 August 2020. Ad26.COV2.S consisted of a replication-incompetent adenovirus type 26 vector by which a prefusion-stabilized SARS-CoV-2 spike protein from the original Wuhan strain was expressed.

Sequences were derived from peripheral blood, sampled in a trial of Ad26.COV2.S vaccine versus placebo. The origin of this receptor is a person aged 18-60 years who received the Ad26.COV2.S COVID-19 vaccine or a placebo. Recombination connected TRBV4-1 to TRBJ2-5, and 7 junction bases match TRBD1. CDR3 sequence: CASSRTGLGSLETQYF. The bases read TGCGCCAGCAGCCGGACAGGTTTGGGGTCTTTGGAGACCCAGTACTTC.